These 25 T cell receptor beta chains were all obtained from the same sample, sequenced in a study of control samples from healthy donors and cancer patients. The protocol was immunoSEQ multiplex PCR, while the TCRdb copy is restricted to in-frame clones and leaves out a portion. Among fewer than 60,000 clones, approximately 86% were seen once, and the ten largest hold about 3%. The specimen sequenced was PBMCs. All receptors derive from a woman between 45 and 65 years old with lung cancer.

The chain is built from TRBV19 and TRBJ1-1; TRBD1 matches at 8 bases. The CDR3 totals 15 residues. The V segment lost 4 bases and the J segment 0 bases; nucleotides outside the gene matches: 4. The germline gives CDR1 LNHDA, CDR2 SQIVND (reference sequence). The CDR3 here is CASSTRTGMNTEAFF. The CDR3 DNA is TGTGCCAGTAGTACTCGGACAGGGATGAACACTGAAGCTTTCTTT.

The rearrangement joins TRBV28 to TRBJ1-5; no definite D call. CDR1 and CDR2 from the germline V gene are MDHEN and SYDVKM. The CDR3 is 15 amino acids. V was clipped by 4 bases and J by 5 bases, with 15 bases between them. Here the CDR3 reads CASSSRAFADQPQHF. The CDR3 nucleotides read TGTGCCAGCAGTTCCCGGGCCTTCGCGGATCAGCCCCAGCATTTT.

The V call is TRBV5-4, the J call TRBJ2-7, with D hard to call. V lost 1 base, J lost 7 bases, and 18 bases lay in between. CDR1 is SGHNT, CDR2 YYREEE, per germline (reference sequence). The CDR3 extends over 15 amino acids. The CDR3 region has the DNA TGTGCCAGCAGCTTGAGAGGTCTAGGAGCTGGGGAGCAGTACTTC. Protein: CASSLRGLGAGEQYF.

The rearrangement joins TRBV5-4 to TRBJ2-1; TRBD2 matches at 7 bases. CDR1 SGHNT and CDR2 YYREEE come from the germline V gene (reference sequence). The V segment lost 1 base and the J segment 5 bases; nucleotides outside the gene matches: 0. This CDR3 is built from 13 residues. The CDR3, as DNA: TGTGCCAGCAGCTTGACTAGCGACAATGAGCAGTTCTTC. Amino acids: CASSLTSDNEQFF.

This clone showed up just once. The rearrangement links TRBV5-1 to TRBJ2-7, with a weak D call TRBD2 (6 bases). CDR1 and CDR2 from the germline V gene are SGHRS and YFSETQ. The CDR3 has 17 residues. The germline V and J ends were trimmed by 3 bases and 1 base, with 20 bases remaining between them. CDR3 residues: CASSSRAHQDYSYEQYF. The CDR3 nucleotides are TGCGCCAGCAGCTCGCGCGCGCATCAGGACTATTCCTACGAGCAGTACTTC.

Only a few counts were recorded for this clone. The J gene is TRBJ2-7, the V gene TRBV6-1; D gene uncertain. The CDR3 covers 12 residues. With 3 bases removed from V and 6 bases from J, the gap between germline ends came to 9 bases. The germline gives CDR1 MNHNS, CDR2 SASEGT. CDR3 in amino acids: CASSDGLGEQYF. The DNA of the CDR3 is TGTGCCAGCAGTGACGGGCTGGGCGAGCAGTACTTC.

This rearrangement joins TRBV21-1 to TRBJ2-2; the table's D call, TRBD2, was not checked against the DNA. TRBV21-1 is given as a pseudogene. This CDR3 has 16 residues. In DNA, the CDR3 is TGTGCCAGCCCCCCCCTCGGACTGGAGAACACCGGGGAGCTGTTTTTT. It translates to CASPPLGLENTGELFF.

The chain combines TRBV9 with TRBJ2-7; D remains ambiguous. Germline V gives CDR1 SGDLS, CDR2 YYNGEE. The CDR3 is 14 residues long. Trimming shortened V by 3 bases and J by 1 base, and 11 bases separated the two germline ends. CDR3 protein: CASSEGINSYEQYF. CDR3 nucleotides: TGTGCCAGCAGCGAGGGCATCAATTCCTACGAGCAGTACTTC.

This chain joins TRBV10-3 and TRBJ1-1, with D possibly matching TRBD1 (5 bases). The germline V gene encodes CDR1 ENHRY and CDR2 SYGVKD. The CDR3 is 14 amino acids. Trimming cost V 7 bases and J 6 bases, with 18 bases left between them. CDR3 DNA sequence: TGTGCCATCACCGGAGGGTCAGGGTACGCTGAAGCTTTCTTT. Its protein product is CAITGGSGYAEAFF.

CDR3 nucleotides: TGCGCCAGCAGCCAAGAACGGGGGGGGGCAGATACGCAGTATTTT. This codes for CASSQERGGADTQYF. The chain is built from TRBV4-3 and TRBJ2-3; 8 bases map to TRBD2. Trimming took 0 bases from V and 4 from J; bases not matched to a gene: 3. Germline-derived CDR1 and CDR2 are LGHNA and YSLEER. This CDR3 spans 15 amino acids.

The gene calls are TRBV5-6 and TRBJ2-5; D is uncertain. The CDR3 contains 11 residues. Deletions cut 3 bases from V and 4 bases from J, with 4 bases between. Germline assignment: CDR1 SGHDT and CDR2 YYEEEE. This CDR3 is CASSSRETQYF. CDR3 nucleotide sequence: TGTGCCAGCAGCTCAAGAGAGACCCAGTACTTC.

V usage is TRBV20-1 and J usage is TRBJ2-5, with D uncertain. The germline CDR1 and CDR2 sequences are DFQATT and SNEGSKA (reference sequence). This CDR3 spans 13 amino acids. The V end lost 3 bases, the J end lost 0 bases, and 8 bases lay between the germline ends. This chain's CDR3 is CSASNSYQETQYF. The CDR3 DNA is TGCAGTGCTAGTAATTCGTACCAAGAGACCCAGTACTTC.

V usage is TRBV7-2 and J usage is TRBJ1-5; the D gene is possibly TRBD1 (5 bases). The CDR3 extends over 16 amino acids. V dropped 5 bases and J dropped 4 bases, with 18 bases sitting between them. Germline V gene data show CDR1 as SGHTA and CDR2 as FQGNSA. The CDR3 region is CASSPRGWGGNQPQHF. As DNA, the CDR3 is TGTGCCAGCAGCCCCCGGGGTTGGGGGGGAAATCAGCCCCAGCATTTT.

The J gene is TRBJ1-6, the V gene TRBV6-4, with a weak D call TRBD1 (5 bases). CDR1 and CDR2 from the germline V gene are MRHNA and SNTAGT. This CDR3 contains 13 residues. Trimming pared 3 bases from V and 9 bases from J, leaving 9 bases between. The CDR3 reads CASSEIGGSPLHF. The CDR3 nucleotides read TGTGCCAGCAGTGAGATTGGGGGTTCACCCCTCCACTTT.

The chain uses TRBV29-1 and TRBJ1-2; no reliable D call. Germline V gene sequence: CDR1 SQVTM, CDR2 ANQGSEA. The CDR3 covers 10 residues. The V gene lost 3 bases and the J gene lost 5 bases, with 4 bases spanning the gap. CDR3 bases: TGCAGCGTTGAGGGTTATGGCTACACCTTC. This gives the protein CSVEGYGYTF.

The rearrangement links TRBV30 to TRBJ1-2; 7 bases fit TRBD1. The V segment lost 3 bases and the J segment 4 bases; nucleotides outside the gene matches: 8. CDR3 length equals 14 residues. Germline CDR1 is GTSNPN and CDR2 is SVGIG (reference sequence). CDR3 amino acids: CAWSLTGIAYGYTF. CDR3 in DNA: TGTGCCTGGAGCTTGACAGGGATTGCCTATGGCTACACCTTC.

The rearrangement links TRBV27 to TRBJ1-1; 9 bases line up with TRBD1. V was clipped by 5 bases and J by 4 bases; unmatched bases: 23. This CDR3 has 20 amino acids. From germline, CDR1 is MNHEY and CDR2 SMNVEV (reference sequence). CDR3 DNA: TGTGCCAGCAGTCCCCCCGGGACAGGGCTTAGACGAAGAGGGGGCACTGAAGCTTTCTTT. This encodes CASSPPGTGLRRRGGTEAFF.

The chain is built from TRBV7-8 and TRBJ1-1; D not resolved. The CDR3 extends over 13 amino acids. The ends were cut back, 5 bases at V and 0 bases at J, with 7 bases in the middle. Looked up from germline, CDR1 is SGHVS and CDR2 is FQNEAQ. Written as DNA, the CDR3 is TGTGCCAGCAGCCTTCGAATGAACACTGAAGCTTTCTTT. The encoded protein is CASSLRMNTEAFF.

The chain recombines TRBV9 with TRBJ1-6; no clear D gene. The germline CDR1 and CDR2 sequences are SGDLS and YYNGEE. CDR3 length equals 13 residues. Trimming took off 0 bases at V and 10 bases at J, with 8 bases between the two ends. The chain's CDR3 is CASSVATDSPLHF. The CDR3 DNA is TGTGCCAGCAGCGTAGCCACAGACTCACCCCTCCACTTT.

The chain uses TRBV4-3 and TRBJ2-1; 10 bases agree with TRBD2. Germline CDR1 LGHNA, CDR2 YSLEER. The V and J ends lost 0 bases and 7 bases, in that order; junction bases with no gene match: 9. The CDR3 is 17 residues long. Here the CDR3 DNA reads TGCGCCAGCAGCCAAGATACCCAGCGGGGGGGTTATAATGAGCAGTTCTTC. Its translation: CASSQDTQRGGYNEQFF.

DNA for the CDR3: TGTGCCAGCAGCCCGGGGACCGCGGTTACTGAAGCTTTCTTT. Translation gives CASSPGTAVTEAFF. The J gene is TRBJ1-1, the V gene TRBV7-9; TRBD1 might be the D (5 bases). Germline CDR1 reads SEHNR; CDR2 reads FQNEAQ (reference sequence). CDR3 length equals 14 residues. The V and J ends lost 5 bases and 5 bases respectively, with 15 bases between them.

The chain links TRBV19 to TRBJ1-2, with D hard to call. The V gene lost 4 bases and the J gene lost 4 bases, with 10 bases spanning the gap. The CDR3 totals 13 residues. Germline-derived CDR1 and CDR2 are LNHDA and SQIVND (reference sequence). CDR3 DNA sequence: TGTGCCAGTAGTAAAGGTTCCCTCTATGGCTACACCTTC. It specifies CASSKGSLYGYTF.

The CDR3 nucleotides read TGCGCCAGCAGCCCGGGACAGGGCAGGTCCGAGCAGCCCCAGCATTTT. Translated, it gives CASSPGQGRSEQPQHF. V gene TRBV5-1 combines with J gene TRBJ1-5; 9 positions agree with TRBD1. V lost 4 bases to trimming and J lost 7 bases; unmatched junction nucleotides: 12. Per the germline V gene, CDR1 is SGHRS and CDR2 is YFSETQ. This CDR3 has 16 residues. Full variable domain (missing parts from reference TRBV5-1 and TRBJ1-5): KAGVTQTPRYLIKTRGQQVTLSCSPISGHRSVSWYQQTPGQGLQFLFEYFSETQRNKGNFPGRFSGRQFSNSRSEMNVSTLELGDSALYLCASSPGQGRSEQPQHFGDGTRLSIL.

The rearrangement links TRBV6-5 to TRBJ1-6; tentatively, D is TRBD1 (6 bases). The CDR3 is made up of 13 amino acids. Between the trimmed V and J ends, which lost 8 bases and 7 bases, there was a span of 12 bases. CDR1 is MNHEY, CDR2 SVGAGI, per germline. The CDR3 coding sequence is TGTGCCAGCCGGGGGGGCTTAAATTCACCCCTCCACTTT. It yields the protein CASRGGLNSPLHF.

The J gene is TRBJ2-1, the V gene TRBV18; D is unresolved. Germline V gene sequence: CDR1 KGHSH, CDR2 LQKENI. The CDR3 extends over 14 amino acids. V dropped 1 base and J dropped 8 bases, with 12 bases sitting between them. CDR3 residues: CASSPRSDVDEQFF. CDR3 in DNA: TGTGCCAGCTCACCACGGTCCGATGTGGATGAGCAGTTCTTC.